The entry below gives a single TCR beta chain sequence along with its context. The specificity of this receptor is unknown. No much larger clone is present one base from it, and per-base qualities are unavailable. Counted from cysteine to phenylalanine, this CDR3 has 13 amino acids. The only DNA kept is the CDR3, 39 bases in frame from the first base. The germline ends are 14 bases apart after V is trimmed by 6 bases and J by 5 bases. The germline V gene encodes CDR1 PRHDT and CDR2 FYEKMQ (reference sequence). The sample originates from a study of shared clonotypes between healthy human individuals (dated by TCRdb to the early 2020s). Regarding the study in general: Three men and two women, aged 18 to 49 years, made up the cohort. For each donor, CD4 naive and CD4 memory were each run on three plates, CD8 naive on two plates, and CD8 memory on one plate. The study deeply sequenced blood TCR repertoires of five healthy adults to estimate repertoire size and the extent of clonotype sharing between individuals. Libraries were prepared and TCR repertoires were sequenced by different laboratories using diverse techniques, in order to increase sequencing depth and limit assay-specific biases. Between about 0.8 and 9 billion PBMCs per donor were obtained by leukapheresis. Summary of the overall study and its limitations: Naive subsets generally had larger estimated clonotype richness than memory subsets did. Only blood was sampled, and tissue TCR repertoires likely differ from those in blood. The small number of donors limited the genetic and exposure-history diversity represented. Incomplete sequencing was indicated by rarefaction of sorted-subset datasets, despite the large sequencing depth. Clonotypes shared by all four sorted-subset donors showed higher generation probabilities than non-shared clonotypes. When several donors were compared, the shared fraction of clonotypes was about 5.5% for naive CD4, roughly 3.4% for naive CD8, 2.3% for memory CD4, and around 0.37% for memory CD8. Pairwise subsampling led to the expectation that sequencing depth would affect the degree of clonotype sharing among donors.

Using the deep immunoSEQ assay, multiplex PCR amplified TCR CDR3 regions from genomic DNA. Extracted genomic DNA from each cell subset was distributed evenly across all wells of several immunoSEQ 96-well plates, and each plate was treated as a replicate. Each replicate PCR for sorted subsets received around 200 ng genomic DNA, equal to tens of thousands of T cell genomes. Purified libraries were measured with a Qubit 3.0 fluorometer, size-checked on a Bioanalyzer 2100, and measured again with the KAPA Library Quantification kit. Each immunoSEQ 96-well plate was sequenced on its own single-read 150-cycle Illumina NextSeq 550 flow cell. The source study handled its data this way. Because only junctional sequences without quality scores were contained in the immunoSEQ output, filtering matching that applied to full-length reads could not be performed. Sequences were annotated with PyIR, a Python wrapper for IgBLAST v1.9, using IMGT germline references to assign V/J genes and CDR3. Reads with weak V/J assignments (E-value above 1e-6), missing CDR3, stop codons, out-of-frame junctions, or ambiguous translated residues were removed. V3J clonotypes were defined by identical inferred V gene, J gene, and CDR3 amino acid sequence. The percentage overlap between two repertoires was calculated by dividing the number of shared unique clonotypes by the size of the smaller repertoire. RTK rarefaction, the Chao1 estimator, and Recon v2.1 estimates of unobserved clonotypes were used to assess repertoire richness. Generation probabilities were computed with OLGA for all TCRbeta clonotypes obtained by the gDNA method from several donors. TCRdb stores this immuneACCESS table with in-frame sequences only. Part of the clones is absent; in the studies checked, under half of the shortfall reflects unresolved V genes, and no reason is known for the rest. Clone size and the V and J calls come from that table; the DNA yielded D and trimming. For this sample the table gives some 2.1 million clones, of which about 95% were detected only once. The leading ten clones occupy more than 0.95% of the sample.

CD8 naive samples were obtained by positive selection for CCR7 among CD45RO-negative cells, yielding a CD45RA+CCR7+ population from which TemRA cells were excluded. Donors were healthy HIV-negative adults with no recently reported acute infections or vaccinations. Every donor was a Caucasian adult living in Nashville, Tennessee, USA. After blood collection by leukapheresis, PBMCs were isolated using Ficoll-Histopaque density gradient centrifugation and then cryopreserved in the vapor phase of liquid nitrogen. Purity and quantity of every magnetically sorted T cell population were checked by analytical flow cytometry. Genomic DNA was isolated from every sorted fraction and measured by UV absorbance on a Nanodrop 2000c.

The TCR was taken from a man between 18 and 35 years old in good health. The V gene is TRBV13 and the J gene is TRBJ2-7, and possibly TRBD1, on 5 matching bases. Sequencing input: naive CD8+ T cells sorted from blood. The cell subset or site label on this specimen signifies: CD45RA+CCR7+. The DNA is TGTGCCAGCAGGAATCAGGACACTGACGAGCAGTACTTC. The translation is CASRNQDTDEQYF. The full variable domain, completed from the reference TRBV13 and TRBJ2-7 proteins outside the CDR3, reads AAGVIQSPRHLIKEKRETATLKCYPIPRHDTVYWYQQGPGQDPQFLISFYEKMQSDKGSIPDRFSAQQFSDYHSELNMSSLELGDSALYFCASRNQDTDEQYFGPGTRLTVT.